A selection of T cell receptor beta chains follows, all from one sample in a study of T cell changes during pregnancy in multiple sclerosis. Method: immunoSEQ multiplex PCR; TCRdb's copy keeps in-frame clones and lacks some. The table has about 54,000 clones, about 91% seen once. This specimen was peripheral blood, taken after pregnancy. The receptors here all came from a female donor in good health, enrolled as a control in a pregnancy study. The CDR3 runs from the conserved cysteine through the conserved F or W. The D gene is left open where the match is weak. A row's size may be missing; if present it is once, few, many or a size class.

D,V,J,size,length,DNA,CDR3
NA,TRBV10-3,TRBJ2-3,NA,13,TGTGCCATCAGTCCACCTGGAGCAGATACGCAGTATTTT,CAISPPGADTQYF
NA,TRBV10-3,TRBJ1-4,NA,15,TGTGCCATCAGTGAGTCCGGTGCAACTAATGAAAAACTGTTTTTT,CAISESGATNEKLFF
NA,TRBV7-2,TRBJ2-6,NA,16,TGTGCCAGCAGCTTGGGAGGGGGCTCTGGGGCCAACGTCCTGACTTTC,CASSLGGGSGANVLTF
TRBD1,TRBV6-5,TRBJ1-4,NA,13,TGTGCCAGCAGTACAGGGGACAGTGGAAAACTGTTTTTT,CASSTGDSGKLFF
TRBD2,TRBV7-8,TRBJ2-1,NA,17,TGTGCCAGCAGCTTAGCGGGGAAGGTAGCGGGAGATACTGAGCAGTTCTTC,CASSLAGKVAGDTEQFF
TRBD2,TRBV5-6,TRBJ2-7,NA,17,TGTGCCAGCAGCTTGGCCCCTAGCGGGAAGCTCTCCTACGAGCAGTACTTC,CASSLAPSGKLSYEQYF
NA,TRBV7-2,TRBJ1-1,NA,15,TGTGCCAGCAGCCAGGGGTTGCAGCCGAACACTGAAGCTTTCTTT,CASSQGLQPNTEAFF
TRBD1,TRBV9,TRBJ2-1,NA,18,TGTGCCAGCAGCGTAGCTCCAGTGGAGACAGGGTACTACAATGAGCAGTTCTTC,CASSVAPVETGYYNEQFF
TRBD1,TRBV5-4,TRBJ1-2,NA,14,TGTGCCAGCAGGAGATTGGGACAGGGGGATGGCTACACCTTC,CASRRLGQGDGYTF
NA,TRBV5-1,TRBJ2-5,NA,15,TGCGCCAGCAGCCCGGGTGGAGGGGGCGGTGAGACCCAGTACTTC,CASSPGGGGGETQYF
NA,TRBV7-2,TRBJ2-2,few,12,TGTGCCAGCAGCTTAGATCTCGGGGAGCTGTTTTTT,CASSLDLGELFF
TRBD1,TRBV10-3,TRBJ2-2,NA,15,TGTGCCATCAGTAGAGGACAGGGGGACACCGGGGAGCTGTTTTTT,CAISRGQGDTGELFF
TRBD1,TRBV7-9,TRBJ2-7,NA,14,TGTGCCAGCAGCTCGGACAGGCGATCCTACGAGCAGTACTTC,CASSSDRRSYEQYF
TRBD2,TRBV27,TRBJ2-1,NA,17,TGTGCCAGCACCCCCAGAGGCGGGAGAAGCTCCTACAATGAGCAGTTCTTC,CASTPRGGRSSYNEQFF
TRBD2,TRBV30,TRBJ2-2,once,17,TGTGCCTGGAGTGTATGGGGCGGCGGGAGGGGCACCGGGGAGCTGTTTTTT,CAWSVWGGGRGTGELFF